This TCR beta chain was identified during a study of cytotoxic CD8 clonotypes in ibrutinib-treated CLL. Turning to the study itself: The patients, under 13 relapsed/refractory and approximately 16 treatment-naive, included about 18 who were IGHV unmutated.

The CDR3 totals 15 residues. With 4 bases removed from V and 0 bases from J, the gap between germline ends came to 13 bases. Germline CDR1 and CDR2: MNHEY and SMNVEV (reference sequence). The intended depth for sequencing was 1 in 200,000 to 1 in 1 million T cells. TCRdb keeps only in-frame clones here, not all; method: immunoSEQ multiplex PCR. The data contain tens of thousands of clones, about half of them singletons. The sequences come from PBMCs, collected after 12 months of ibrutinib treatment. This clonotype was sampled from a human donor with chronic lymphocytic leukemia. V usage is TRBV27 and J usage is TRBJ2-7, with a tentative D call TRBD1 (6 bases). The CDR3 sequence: CASSSSKDSSYEQYF. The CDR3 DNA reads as TGTGCCAGCAGTTCATCTAAGGACAGCTCCTACGAGCAGTACTTC.